This T cell receptor (beta chain) originates from a study of T cell responses to AZD1222 COVID-19 vaccine. Analyses pooled second doses at about 4 or about 12 weeks. Clones were read by immunoSEQ multiplex PCR, and TCRdb kept only the in-frame ones, dropping some. The repertoire holds more than 80,000 clones, with 91% as singletons. General study points: Unmutated regions of variants are reportedly targeted by nearly half of spike-specific TCRs. The study found Spike-specific TCR breadth and depth rose after two AZD1222 doses.

V trimming: 5 bases; J trimming: 4 bases; junction bases outside the gene matches: 5. CDR3 length equals 14 residues. Germline CDR1 SGHRS, CDR2 YFSETQ. This clone was seen a single time. Its antigen is currently unknown. The sequence came from an adult who received the AZD1222 COVID-19 vaccine. V and J are TRBV5-1 and TRBJ2-7; TRBD2 matches at 11 bases. The sequences come from peripheral blood, collected 28 days after the second AZD1222 dose. The CDR3 DNA reads as TGCGCCAGCAGTATACTAGCGGGAGTTTACGAGCAGTACTTC. Protein sequence: CASSILAGVYEQYF.